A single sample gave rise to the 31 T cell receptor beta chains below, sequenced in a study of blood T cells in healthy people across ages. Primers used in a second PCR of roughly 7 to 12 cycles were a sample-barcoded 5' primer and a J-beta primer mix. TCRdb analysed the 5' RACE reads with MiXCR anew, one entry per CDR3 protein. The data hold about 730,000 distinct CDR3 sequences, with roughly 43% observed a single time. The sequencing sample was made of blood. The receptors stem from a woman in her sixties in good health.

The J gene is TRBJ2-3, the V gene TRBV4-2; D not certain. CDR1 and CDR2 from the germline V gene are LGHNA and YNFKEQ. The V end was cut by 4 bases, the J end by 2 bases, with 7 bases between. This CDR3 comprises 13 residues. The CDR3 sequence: CASSPDLTDTQYF. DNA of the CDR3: TGTGCCAGCAGCCCGGACCTCACAGATACGCAGTATTTT.

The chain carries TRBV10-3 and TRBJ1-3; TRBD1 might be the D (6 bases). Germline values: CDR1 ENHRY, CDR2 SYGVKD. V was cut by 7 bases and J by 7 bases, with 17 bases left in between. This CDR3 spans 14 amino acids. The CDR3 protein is CAITPGQVPNTIYF. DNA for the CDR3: TGTGCCATCACTCCGGGACAAGTCCCGAACACCATATATTTT.

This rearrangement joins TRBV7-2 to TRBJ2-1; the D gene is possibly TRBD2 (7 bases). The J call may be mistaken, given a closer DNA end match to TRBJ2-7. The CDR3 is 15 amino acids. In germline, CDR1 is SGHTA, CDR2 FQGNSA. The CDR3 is CASSLEWGGRDEQYF. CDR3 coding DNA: TGTGCCAGCAGCTTAGAGTGGGGGGGCCGGGATGAGCAGTACTTC.

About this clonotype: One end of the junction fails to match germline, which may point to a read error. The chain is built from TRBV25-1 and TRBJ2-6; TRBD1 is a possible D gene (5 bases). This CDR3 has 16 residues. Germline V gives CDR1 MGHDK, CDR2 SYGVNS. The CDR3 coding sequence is TGTGCCAGCAGTGAATATGAGAGCTCTGGGGCCAACATCCTGACTTTC. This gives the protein CASSEYESSGANILTF.

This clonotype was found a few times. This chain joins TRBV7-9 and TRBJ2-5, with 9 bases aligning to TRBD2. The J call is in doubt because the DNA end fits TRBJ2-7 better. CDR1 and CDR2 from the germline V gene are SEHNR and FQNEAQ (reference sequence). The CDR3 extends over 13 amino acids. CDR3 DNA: TGTGCCAGTAGAGCGGGAGGAATAAACGAGCAGTACTTC. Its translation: CASRAGGINEQYF.

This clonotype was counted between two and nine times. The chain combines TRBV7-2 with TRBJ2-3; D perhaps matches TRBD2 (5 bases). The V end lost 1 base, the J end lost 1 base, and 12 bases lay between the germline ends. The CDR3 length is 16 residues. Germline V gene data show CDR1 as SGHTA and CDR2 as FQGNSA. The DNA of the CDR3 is TGTGCCAGCAGCTTAGGTTGGGGAGAGGGCACAGATACGCAGTATTTT. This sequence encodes CASSLGWGEGTDTQYF.

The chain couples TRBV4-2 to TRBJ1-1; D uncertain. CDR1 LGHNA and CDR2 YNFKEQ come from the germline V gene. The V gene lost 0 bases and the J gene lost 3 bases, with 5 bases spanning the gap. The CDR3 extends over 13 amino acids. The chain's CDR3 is CASSQDEDTEAFF. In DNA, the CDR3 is TGTGCCAGCAGCCAAGACGAGGACACTGAAGCTTTCTTT.

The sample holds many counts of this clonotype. As DNA, the CDR3 is TGTGCCAGCAGCGTACAGGAGGGGTCCTACAATGAGCAGTTCTTC. Amino acids: CASSVQEGSYNEQFF. This chain connects TRBV11-3 to TRBJ2-1, with D perhaps TRBD2 (6 bases). V was shortened by 5 bases and J by 1 base, with 12 bases between the two germline ends. CDR1 is SGHNT and CDR2 is YENEEA in the germline V gene. The CDR3 consists of 15 residues. Full variable domain (rest looked up from reference TRBV11-3 and TRBJ2-1): EAGVVQSPRYKIIEKKQPVAFWCNPISGHNTLYWYLQNLGQGPELLIRYENEEAVDDSQLPKDRFSAERLKGVDSTLKIQPAELGDSAVYLCASSVQEGSYNEQFFGPGTRLTVL.

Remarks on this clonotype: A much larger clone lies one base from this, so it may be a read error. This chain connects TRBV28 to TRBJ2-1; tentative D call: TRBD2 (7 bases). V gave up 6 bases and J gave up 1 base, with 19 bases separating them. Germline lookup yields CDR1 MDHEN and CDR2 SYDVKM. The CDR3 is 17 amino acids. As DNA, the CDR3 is TGTGCCAGCAGCTCCCGGGAAGGGGGGGAATCCTACAATGAGCAGTTCTTC. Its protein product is CASSSREGGESYNEQFF.

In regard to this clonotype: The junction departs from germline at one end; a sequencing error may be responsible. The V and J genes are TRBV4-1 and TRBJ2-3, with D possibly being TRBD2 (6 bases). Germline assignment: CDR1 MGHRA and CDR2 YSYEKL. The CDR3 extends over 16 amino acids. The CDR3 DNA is TGCGCCGGCAGCCAAGATGAGGCCCGGGACTCAGATACGCAGTATTTT. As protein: CAGSQDEARDSDTQYF.

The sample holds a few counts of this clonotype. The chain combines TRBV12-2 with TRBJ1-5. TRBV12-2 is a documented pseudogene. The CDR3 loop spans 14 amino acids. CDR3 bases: TGTGCAAGTAATGGCCTAGGTGCCAGCAGCCCCCAGCATTTT. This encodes CASNGLGASSPQHF.

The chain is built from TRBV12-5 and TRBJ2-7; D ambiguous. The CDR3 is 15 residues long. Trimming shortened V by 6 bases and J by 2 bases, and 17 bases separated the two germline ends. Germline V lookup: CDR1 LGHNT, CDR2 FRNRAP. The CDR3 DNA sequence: TGTGCTAGTGGCGCCATGCCCACGGCGACCTACGAGCAGTACTTC. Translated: CASGAMPTATYEQYF.

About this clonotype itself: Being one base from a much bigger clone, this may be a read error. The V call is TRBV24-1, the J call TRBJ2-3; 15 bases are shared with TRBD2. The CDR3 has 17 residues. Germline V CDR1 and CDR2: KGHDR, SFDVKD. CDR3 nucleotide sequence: TGTGCCACCGGTGACTCAGGACTAGCGGGAGGGATAGATACGCAGTATTTT. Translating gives CATGDSGLAGGIDTQYF.

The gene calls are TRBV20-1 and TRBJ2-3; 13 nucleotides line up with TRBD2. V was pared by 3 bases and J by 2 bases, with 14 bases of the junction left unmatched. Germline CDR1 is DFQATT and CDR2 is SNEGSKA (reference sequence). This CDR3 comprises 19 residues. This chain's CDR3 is CSARGGGLAGRMPTDTQYF. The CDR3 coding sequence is TGCAGTGCTAGGGGGGGGGGACTAGCGGGGCGGATGCCCACAGATACGCAGTATTTT.

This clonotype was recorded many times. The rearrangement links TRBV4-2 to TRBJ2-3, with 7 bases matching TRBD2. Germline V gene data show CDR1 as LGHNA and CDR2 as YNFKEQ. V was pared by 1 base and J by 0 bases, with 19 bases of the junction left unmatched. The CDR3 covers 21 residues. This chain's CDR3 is CASSQVGPGAGSLGSTDTQYF. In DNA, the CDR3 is TGTGCCAGCAGCCAAGTAGGGCCGGGAGCGGGATCGCTTGGTAGCACAGATACGCAGTATTTT.

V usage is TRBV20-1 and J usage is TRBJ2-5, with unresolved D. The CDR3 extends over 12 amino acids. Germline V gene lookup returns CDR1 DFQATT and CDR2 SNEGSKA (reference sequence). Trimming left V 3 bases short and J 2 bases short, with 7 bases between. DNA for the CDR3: TGCAGTGCTAGCGGCGGACAAGAGACCCAGTACTTC. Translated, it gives CSASGGQETQYF.

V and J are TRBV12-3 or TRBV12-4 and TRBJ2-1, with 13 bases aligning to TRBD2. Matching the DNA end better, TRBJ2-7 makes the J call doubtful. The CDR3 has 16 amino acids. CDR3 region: CASSPGTSGKCGEQYF. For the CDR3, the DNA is TGTGCCAGCAGCCCAGGGACTAGCGGGAAATGCGGCGAGCAGTACTTC.

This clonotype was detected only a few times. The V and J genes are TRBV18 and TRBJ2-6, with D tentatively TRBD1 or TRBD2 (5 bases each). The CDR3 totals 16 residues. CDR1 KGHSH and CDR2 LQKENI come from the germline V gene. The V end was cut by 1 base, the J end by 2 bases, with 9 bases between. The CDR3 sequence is CASSPRGRAGANVLTF. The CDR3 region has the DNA TGTGCCAGCTCACCACGGGGGAGAGCTGGGGCCAACGTCCTGACTTTC.

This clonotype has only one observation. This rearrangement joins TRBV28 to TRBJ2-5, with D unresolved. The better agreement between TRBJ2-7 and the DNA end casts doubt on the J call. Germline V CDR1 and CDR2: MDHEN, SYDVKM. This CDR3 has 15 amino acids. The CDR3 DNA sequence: TGTGCCAGCAGTTTAGGTGAGGCCTCGCCCTACGAGCAGTACTTC. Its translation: CASSLGEASPYEQYF.

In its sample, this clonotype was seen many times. The chain's CDR3 is CSANRGGYTEAFF. Here the CDR3 DNA reads TGCAGTGCGAACAGGGGGGGGTACACTGAAGCTTTCTTT. J is TRBJ1-1 and V is TRBV20-1; 8 positions agree with TRBD1. The germline gives CDR1 DFQATT, CDR2 SNEGSKA (reference sequence). CDR3 length equals 13 residues. Germline trimming cut 6 bases from V and 3 bases from J; bases unmatched to any gene: 6.

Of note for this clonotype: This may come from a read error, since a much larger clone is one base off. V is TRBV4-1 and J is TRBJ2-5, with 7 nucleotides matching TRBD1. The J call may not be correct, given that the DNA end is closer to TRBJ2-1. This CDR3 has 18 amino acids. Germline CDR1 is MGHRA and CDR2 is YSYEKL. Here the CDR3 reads CASSRGEYRGTHQETQFF. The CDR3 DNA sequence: TGCGCCAGCAGCCGAGGGGAATACAGGGGTACCCACCAAGAGACCCAGTTCTTC.

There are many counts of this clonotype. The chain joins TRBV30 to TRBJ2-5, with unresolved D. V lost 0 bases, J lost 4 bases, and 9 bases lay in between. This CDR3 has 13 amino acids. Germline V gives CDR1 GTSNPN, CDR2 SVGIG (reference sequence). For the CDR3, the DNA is TGTGCCTGGAGTGTAAATTCAGGAGAGACCCAGTACTTC. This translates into CAWSVNSGETQYF.

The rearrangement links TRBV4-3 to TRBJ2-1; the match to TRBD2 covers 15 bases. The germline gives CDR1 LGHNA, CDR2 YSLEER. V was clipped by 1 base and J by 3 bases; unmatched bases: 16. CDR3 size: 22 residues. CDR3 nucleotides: TGCGCCAGCAGCCAAGGAGGGGACCCGGGACTAGCGGGAGGACCTCTCTACAATGAGCAGTTCTTC. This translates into CASSQGGDPGLAGGPLYNEQFF.

CDR3 bases: TGCGCCAGCAGCTGGAAGGATAGCGGGAGCACAGATACGCAGTATTTT. Protein sequence: CASSWKDSGSTDTQYF. The chain is built from TRBV5-1 and TRBJ2-3; 7 nucleotides align to TRBD2. From germline, CDR1 is SGHRS and CDR2 YFSETQ. Losses at the gene ends were 3 bases for V and 0 bases for J; bases not matched to a gene: 7. The CDR3 loop spans 16 amino acids.

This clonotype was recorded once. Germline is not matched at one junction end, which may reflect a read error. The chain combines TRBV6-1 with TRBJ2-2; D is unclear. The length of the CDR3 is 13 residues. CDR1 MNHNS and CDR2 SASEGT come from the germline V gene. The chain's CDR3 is CASTRVNTGELFF. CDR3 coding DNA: TGCGCCAGCACTCGGGTCAACACCGGGGAGCTGTTTTTT.

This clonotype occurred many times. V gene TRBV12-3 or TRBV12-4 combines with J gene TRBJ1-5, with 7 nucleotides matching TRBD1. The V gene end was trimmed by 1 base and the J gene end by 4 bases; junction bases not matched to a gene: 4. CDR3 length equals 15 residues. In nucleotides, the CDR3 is TGTGCCAGCAGTTTAGGAGGGACAGAGAATCAGCCCCAGCATTTT. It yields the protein CASSLGGTENQPQHF.

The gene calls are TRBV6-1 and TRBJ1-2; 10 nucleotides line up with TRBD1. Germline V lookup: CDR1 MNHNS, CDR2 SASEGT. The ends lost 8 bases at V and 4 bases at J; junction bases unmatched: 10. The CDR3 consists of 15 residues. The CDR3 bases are TGTGCCAGCGTTCCGGGACAGGGGATTATCTATGGCTACACCTTC. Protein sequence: CASVPGQGIIYGYTF.

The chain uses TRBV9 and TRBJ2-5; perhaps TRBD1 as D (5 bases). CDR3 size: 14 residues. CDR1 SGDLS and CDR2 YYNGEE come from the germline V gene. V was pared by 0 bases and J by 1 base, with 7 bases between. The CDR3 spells CASSVEGVQETQYF. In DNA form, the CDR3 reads TGTGCCAGCAGCGTAGAAGGGGTCCAAGAGACCCAGTACTTC.

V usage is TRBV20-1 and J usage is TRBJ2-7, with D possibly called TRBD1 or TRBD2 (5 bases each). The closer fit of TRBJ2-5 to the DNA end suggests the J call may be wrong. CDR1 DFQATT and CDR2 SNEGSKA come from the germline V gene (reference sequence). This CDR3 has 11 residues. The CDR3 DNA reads TGCAGTGCTCATTGGGGGGAGACCCAGTACTTC. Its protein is CSAHWGETQYF.

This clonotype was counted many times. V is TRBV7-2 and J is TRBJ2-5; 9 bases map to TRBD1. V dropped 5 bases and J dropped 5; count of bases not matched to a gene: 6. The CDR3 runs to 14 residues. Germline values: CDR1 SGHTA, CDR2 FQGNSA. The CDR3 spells CASSATGGLETQYF. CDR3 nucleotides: TGTGCCAGCAGCGCCACAGGGGGCTTGGAGACCCAGTACTTC.

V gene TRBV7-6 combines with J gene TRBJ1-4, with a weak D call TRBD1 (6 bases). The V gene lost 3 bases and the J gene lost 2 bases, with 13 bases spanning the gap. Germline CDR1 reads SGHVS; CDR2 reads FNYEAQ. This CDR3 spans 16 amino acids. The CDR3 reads CASSFAGVGTNEKLFF. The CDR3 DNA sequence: TGTGCCAGCAGCTTCGCAGGGGTCGGTACTAATGAAAAACTGTTTTTT.